The entry that follows covers one T cell receptor beta chain sequence. This sample stems from a study of blood T cell repertoires in COVID-19. Study overall: COVID-19 samples collected from the United States, Italy and Spain covered acute and convalescent phases. PBMCs, B-cell-depleted T cells, or T cells were the source of the cDNA or gDNA that made up the material.

Per the original data handling: Estimation of nucleated cell counts relied on the amplification of reference gene primers. Method: immunoSEQ multiplex PCR; TCRdb's copy keeps in-frame clones and lacks some. V and J calls and clone size are copied from that table; D and trimming were computed from the DNA. The sample lists fewer than 100,000 clones, roughly 86% occurring once. Looked up from germline, CDR1 is SGHKS and CDR2 is YYEKEE (reference sequence). This CDR3 has 14 residues. The V gene lost 4 bases and the J gene lost 0 bases, with 8 bases spanning the gap. This TCR came from a man over 45 with acute or convalescent COVID-19. The specimen sequenced was peripheral blood. The rearrangement uses TRBV5-5 and TRBJ2-1; tentatively, D is TRBD1 (5 bases). CDR3 loop: CASSDDSSYNEQFF. In DNA form, the CDR3 reads TGTGCCAGCAGCGACGACAGCTCCTACAATGAGCAGTTCTTC.